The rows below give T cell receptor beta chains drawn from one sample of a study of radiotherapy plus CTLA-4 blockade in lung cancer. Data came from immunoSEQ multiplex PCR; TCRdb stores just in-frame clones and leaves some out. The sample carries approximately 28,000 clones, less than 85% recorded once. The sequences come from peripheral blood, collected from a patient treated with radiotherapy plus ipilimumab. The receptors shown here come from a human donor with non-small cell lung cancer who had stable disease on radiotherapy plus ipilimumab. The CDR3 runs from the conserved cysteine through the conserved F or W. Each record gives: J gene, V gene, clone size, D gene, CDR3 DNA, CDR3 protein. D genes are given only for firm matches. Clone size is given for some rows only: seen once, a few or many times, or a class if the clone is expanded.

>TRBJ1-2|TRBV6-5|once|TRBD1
TGTGCCAGCAGGCAGGACAGGGTCGTCTCTGGCTACACCTTC
CASRQDRVVSGYTF
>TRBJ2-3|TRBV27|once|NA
TGTGCCAGCAGTTTATCGGGACTTCCGATGGTGCAGCAAGATACGCAGTATTTT
CASSLSGLPMVQQDTQYF
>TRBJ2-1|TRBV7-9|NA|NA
TGTGCCAGCAGCTGGGCGGAAAATGAGCAGTTCTTC
CASSWAENEQFF
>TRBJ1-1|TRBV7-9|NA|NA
TGTGCCAGCAGCTTAACGTGGAACACTGAAGCTTTCTTT
CASSLTWNTEAFF
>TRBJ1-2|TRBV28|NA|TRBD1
TGTGCCAGCAGTCCAGGGGGCGCGGGGATTGACTATGGCTACACCTTC
CASSPGGAGIDYGYTF
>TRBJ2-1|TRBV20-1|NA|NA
TGCCCTGGATCGGAGCAGTTCTTC
CPGSEQFF
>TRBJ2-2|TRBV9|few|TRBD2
TGTGCCAGCAGCGTGGGAGGGACCGGGGAGCTGTTTTTT
CASSVGGTGELFF
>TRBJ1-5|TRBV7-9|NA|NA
TGTGCCAGCAGCTTAGGAGATTATAGCAATCAGCCCCAGCATTTT
CASSLGDYSNQPQHF
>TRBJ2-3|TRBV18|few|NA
TGTGCCAGCTCACTGACCGCCACAGATACGCAGTATTTT
CASSLTATDTQYF
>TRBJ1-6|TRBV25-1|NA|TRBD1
TGTGCCAGCAGTGAATGGACAGGGAATAATTCACCCCTCCACTTT
CASSEWTGNNSPLHF
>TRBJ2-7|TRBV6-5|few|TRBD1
TGTGCCAGCAGACAGGGGAAAAGCTACGAGCAGTACTTC
CASRQGKSYEQYF
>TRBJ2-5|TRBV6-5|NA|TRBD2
TGTGCCAGCAGCTTACTAGCGGGGGGACAGACCCAGTACTTC
CASSLLAGGQTQYF
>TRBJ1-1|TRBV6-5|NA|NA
TGTGCCAGCAGCCCAACCCTCCCCGGGAACACTGAAGCTTTCTTT
CASSPTLPGNTEAFF
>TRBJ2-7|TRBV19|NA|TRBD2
TGTGCCAGTAGACCCGGGACTAGCGGCTACGAGCAGTACTTC
CASRPGTSGYEQYF
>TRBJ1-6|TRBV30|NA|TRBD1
TGTGCCTGGAGGATTCGGGACAGGGCGAATTCACCCCTCCACTTT
CAWRIRDRANSPLHF
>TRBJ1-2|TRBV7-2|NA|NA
TGTGCCAGCAGCTTCGGAGCTAACTATGGCTACACCTTC
CASSFGANYGYTF
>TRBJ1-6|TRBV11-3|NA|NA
TGTGCCAGCAGCTCGAACAGGGATTCACCCCTCCACTTT
CASSSNRDSPLHF
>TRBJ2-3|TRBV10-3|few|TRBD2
TGTGCCATCAGTGAGGGGGGGGGTTTCACAGATACGCAGTATTTT
CAISEGGGFTDTQYF
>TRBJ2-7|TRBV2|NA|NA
TGTGCCAGCAGTGAAGGAAGGGGGCAGTACTTC
CASSEGRGQYF
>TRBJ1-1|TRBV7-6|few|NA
TGTGCCAGCAGCTTCGGACGGGAGAACACTGAAGCTTTCTTT
CASSFGRENTEAFF
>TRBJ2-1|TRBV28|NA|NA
TGTGCCAGCAGTTTGAACAACAGGGAAAACTTGGACAATGAGCAGTTCTTC
CASSLNNRENLDNEQFF
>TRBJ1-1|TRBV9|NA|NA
TGTGCCAGCAGCGAGGGGGGGCAGTTGAACACTGAAGCTTTCTTT
CASSEGGQLNTEAFF
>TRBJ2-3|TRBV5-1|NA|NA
TGCGCCAGCAGCTCCCAGGCAGATACGCAGTATTTT
CASSSQADTQYF